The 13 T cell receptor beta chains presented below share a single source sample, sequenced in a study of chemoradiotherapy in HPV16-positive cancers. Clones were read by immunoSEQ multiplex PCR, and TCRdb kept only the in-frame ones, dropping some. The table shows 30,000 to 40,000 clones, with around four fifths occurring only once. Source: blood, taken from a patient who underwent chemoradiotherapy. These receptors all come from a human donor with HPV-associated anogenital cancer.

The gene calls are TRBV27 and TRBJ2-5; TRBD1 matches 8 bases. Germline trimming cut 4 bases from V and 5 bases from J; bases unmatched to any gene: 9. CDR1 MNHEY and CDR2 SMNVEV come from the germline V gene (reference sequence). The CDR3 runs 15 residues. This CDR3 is CASSSLPTGAETQYF. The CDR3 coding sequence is TGTGCCAGCAGTTCCCTTCCGACAGGGGCGGAGACCCAGTACTTC.

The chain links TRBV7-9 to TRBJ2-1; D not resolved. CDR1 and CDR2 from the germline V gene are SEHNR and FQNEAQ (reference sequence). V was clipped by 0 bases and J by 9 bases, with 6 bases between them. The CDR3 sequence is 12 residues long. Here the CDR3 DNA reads TGTGCCAGCAGCTTAGCGGTCGGTGAGCAGTTCTTC. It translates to CASSLAVGEQFF.

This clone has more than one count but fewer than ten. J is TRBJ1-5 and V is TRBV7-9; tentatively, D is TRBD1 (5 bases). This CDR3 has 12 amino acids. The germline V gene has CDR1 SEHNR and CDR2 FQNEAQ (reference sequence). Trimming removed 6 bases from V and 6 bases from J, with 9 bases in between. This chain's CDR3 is CASSWGVQPQHF. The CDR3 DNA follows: TGTGCCAGCAGTTGGGGGGTTCAGCCCCAGCATTTT. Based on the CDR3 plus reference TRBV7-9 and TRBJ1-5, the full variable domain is DTGVSQNPRHKITKRGQNVTFRCDPISEHNRLYWYRQTLGQGPEFLTYFQNEAQLEKSRLLSDRFSAERPKGSFSTLEIQRTEQGDSAMYLCASSWGVQPQHFGDGTRLSIL.

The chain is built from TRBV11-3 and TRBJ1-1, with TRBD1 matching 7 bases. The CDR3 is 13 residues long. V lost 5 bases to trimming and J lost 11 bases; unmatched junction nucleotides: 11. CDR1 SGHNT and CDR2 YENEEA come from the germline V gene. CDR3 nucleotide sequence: TGTGCCAGCAGCCAAGGAGAGACAGGGTGGGCTTTCTTT. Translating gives CASSQGETGWAFF. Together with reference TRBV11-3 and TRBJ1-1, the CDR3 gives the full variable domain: EAGVVQSPRYKIIEKKQPVAFWCNPISGHNTLYWYLQNLGQGPELLIRYENEEAVDDSQLPKDRFSAERLKGVDSTLKIQPAELGDSAVYLCASSQGETGWAFFGQGTRLTVV.

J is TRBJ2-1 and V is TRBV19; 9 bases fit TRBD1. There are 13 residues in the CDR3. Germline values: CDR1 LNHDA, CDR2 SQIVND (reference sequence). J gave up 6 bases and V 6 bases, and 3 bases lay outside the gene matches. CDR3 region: CASRTGGFNEQFF. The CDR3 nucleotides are TGTGCCAGTAGAACAGGGGGCTTCAATGAGCAGTTCTTC.

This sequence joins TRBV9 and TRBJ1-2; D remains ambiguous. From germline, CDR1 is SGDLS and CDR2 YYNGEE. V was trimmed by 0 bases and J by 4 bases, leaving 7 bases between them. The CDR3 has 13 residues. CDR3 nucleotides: TGTGCCAGCAGCGTAGAGGGCTCCTATGGCTACACCTTC. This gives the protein CASSVEGSYGYTF.

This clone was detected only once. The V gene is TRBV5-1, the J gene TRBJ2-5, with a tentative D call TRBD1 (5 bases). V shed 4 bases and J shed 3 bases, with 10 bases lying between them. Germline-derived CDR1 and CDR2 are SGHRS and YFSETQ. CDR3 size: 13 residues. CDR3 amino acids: CASSVSREETQYF. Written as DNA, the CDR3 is TGCGCCAGCAGCGTATCCAGGGAAGAGACCCAGTACTTC.

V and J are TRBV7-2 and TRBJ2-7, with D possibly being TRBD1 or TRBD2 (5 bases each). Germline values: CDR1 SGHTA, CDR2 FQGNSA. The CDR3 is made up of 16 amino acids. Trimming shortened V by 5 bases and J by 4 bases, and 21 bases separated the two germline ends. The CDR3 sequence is CASSATRDRWGYEQYF. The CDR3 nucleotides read TGTGCCAGCAGCGCAACCAGGGACCGCTGGGGGTACGAGCAGTACTTC.

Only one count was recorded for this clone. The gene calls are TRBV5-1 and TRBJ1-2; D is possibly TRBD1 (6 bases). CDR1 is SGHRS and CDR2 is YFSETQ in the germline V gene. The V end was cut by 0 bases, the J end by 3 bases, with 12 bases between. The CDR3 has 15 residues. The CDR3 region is CASSLGLTGYYGYTF. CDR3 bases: TGCGCCAGCAGCTTGGGCCTCACAGGGTACTATGGCTACACCTTC. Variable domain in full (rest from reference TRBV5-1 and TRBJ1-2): KAGVTQTPRYLIKTRGQQVTLSCSPISGHRSVSWYQQTPGQGLQFLFEYFSETQRNKGNFPGRFSGRQFSNSRSEMNVSTLELGDSALYLCASSLGLTGYYGYTFGSGTRLTVV.

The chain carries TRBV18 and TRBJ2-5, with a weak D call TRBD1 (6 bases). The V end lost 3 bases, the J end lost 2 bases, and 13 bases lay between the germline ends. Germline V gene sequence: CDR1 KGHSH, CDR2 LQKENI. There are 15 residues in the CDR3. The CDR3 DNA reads TGTGCCAGCTCACCTGAACAGGGCCTACAAGAGACCCAGTACTTC. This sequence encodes CASSPEQGLQETQYF.

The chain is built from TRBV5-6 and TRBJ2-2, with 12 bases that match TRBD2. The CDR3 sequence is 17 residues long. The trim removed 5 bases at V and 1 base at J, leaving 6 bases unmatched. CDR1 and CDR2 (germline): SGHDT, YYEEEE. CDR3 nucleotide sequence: TGTGCCAGCAGTCGCCGGACTAGCGGGGAGAACACCGGGGAGCTGTTTTTT. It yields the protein CASSRRTSGENTGELFF.

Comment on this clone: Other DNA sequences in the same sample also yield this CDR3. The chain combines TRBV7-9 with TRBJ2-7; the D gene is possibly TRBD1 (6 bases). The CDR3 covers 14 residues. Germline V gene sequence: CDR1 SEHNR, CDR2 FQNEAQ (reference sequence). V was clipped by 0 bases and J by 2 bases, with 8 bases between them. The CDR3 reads CASSLAQGPYEQYF. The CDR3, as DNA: TGTGCCAGCAGCTTAGCACAGGGACCCTACGAGCAGTACTTC.

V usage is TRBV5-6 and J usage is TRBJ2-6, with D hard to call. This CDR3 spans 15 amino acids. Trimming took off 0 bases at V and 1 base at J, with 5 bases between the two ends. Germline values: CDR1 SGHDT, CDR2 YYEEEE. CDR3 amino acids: CASSLVLSGANVLTF. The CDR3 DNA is TGTGCCAGCAGCTTGGTCCTATCTGGGGCCAACGTCCTGACTTTC.